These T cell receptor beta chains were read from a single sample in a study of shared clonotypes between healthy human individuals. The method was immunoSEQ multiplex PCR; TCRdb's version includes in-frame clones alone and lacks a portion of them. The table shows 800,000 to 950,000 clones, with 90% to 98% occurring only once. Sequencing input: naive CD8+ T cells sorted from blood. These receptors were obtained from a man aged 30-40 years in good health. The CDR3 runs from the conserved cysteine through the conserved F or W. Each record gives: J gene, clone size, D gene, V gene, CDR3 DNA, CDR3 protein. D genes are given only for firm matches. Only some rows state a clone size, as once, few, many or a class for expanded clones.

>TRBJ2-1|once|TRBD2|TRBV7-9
TGTGCCAGCCTCGTTAGCGGGAGAAATGAGCAGTTCTTC
CASLVSGRNEQFF
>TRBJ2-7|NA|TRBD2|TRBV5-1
TGCGCCAGCAGCTTCTCGGGGGGTAGATACGAGCAGTACTTC
CASSFSGGRYEQYF
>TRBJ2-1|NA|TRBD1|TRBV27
TGTGCCAGCAGTTTTCTTACAGGGGAAAATGAGCAGTTCTTC
CASSFLTGENEQFF
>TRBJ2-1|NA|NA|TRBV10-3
TGTGCCATCAGTGAGACCGAGAGTACTGAGCAGTTCTTC
CAISETESTEQFF
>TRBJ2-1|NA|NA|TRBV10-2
TGCGCCAGCAGTGAGGAACCGTACAATGAGCAGTTCTTC
CASSEEPYNEQFF
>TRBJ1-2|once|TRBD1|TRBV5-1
TGCGCCAGCAGCCCGACAGGGGGCTATCACTATGGCTACACCTTC
CASSPTGGYHYGYTF
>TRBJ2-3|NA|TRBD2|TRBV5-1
TGCGCCAGCAGCTTGTCCCTAGCGGGACCTGCGACTAGCACAGATACGCAGTATTTT
CASSLSLAGPATSTDTQYF
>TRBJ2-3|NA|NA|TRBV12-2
TGTGCAAGTCGCTTAGCGGCTAGCGGGAGTGGAGATACGCAGTATTTT
CASRLAASGSGDTQYF
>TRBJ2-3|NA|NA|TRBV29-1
TGCAGCGCTGCTGATCCGGGACACATGAGCGCAGATACGCAGTATTTT
CSAADPGHMSADTQYF
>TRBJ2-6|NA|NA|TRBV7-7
TGTGCCAGCAGCTTAGGGCAGCCCTCTGGGGCCAACGTCCTGACTTTC
CASSLGQPSGANVLTF
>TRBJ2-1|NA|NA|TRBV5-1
TGCGCCAGCAGCTCCCGGGGAAGAGTCTGCCAGTTCTTC
CASSSRGRVCQFF
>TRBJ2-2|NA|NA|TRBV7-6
TGTGCCAGCAGCGTCTACATGGGCCCCGGGGAGCTGTTTTTT
CASSVYMGPGELFF
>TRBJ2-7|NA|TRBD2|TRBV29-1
TGCAGCGTTGGAGGTTGGAGGGGGGGACTAGCGGACGAGCAGTACTTC
CSVGGWRGGLADEQYF
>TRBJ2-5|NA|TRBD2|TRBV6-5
TGTGCCAGCACCGAGCCGGGACTAGCTGCGGAGACCCAGTACTTC
CASTEPGLAAETQYF
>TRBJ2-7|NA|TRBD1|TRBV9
TGTGCCAGCAGCCGTGGGACAGGGGACTACGAGCAGTACTTC
CASSRGTGDYEQYF
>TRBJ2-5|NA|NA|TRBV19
TGTGCCAGTAGGAAGCGGCAGCACGAGACCCAGTACTTC
CASRKRQHETQYF
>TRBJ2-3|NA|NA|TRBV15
TGTGCCACCAGCAGAGATCGGTCGAATACGCAGTATTTT
CATSRDRSNTQYF
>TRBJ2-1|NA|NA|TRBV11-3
TGTGCCAGCAGCCATAGGGTACGATCCGGGGCCAATGAGCAGTTCTTC
CASSHRVRSGANEQFF
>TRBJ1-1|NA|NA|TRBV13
TGTGCCAGCAGCCTAGGGGGGGGATCTGGCATGAACACTGAAGCTTTCTTT
CASSLGGGSGMNTEAFF
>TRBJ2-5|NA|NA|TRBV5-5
TGTGCCAGCAGCTCGTGGGAGGCTAGACTTCAGACCCAGTACTTC
CASSSWEARLQTQYF
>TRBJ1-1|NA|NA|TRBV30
TGTGCCTGGAGTGTATTGGGCGGCACTGAAGCTTTCTTT
CAWSVLGGTEAFF
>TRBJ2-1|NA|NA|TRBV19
TGTGCCAGTAGTATGGGGCCGGGAGAGATATATGAGCAGTTCTTC
CASSMGPGEIYEQFF
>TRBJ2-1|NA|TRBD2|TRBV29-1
TGCAGCGTTCCCTTTACTAGCGGGAGTTGGAATGAGCAGTTCTTC
CSVPFTSGSWNEQFF
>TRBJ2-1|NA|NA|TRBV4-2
TGTGCCAGCAGCCAAGATAGCGGATCCTACAATGAGCAGTTCTTC
CASSQDSGSYNEQFF
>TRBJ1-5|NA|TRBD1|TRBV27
TGTGCCAGCAGTCCTCGGGACAGATCTTCCCAGCCCCAGCATTTT
CASSPRDRSSQPQHF
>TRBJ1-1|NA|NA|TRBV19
TGTGCCAGTAGTATAGTAGAGGGGTTGGGTGAAGCTTTCTTT
CASSIVEGLGEAFF
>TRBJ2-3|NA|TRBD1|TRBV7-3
TGTGCCAGCAGCCCAACCGGGACAGTTTTCGCGGATACGCAGTATTTT
CASSPTGTVFADTQYF
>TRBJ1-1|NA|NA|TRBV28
TGTGCCAGCAGTCCTCCTGGAGGGGGCACTGAAGCTTTCTTT
CASSPPGGGTEAFF
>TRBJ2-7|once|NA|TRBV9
TGTGCCAGCAGCGTAGAGATGGTTGCATCCCCCCACGAGCAGTACTTC
CASSVEMVASPHEQYF
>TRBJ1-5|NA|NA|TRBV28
TGTGCCAGCTCCGGGGGGCACAATCAGCCCCAGCATTTT
CASSGGHNQPQHF
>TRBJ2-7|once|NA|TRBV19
TGTGCCAGTAGTTTGGGGGGACTCCTCGGGATTTACGAGCAGTACTTC
CASSLGGLLGIYEQYF
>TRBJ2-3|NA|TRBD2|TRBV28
TGTGCCAGCAGTGATGTGGCGGGAGAGGTGCCAGATACGCAGTATTTT
CASSDVAGEVPDTQYF
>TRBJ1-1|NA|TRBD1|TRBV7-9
TGTGCCAGCAGCTTAGATTTAGGACAGGGGGGGACTGAAGCTTTCTTT
CASSLDLGQGGTEAFF
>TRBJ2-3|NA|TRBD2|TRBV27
TGTGCCAGCAGTTTAGGCGGGAGTCGTTCAGATACGCAGTATTTT
CASSLGGSRSDTQYF
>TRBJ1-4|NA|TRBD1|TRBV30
TGTGCCTGGAACAGGGGTGAGGAAAAACTGTTTTTT
CAWNRGEEKLFF
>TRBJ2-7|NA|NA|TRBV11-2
TGTGCCAGCAGCTTAGTAGGGGGAGGGCTCACCTACGAGCAGTACTTC
CASSLVGGGLTYEQYF
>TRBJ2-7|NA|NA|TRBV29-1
TGCAGCGTTGATGTTTCGGGGGCGCGGACCTACGAGCAGTACTTC
CSVDVSGARTYEQYF